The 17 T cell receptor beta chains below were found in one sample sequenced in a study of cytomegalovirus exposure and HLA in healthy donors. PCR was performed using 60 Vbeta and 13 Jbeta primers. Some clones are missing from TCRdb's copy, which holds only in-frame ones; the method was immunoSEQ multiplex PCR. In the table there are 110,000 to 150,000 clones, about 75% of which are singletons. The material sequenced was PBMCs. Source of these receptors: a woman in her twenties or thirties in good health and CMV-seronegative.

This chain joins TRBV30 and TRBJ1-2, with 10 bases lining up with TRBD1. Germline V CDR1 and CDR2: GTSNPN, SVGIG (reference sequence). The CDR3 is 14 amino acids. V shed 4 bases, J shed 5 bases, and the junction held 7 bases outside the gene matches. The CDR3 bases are TGTGCCTGGAAGACAGGGGGCCCGGAGTATGGCTACACCTTC. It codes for CAWKTGGPEYGYTF. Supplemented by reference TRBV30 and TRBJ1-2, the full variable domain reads SQTIHQWPATLVQPVGSPLSLECTVEGTSNPNLYWYRQAAGRGLQLLFYSVGIGQISSEVPQNLSASRPQDRQFILSSKKLLLSDSGFYLCAWKTGGPEYGYTFGSGTRLTVV.

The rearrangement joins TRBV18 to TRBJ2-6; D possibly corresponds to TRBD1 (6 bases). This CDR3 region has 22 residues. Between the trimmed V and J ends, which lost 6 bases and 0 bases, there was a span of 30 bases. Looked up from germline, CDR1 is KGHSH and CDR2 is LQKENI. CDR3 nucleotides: TGTGCCAGCTCCCTCGGATCAGGGACATCCCCAGTGGGGCTCTCTGGGGCCAACGTCCTGACTTTC. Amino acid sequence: CASSLGSGTSPVGLSGANVLTF. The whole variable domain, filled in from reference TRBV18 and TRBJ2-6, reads NAGVMQNPRHLVRRRGQEARLRCSPMKGHSHVYWYRQLPEEGLKFMVYLQKENIIDESGMPKERFSAEFPKEGPSILRIQQVVRGDSAAYFCASSLGSGTSPVGLSGANVLTFGAGSRLTVL.

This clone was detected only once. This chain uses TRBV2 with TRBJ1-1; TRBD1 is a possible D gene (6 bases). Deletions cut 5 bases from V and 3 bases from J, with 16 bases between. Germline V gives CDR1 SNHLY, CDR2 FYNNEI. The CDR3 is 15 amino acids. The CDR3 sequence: CASSRFGPGDTEAFF. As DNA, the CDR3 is TGTGCCAGCAGTAGGTTCGGACCAGGGGACACTGAAGCTTTCTTT.

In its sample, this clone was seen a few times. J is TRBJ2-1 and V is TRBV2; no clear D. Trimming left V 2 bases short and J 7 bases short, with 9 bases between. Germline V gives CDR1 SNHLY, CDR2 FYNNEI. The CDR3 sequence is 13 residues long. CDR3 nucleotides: TGTGCCAGCAGTGAATCTTATCGGAATGAGCAGTTCTTC. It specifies CASSESYRNEQFF.

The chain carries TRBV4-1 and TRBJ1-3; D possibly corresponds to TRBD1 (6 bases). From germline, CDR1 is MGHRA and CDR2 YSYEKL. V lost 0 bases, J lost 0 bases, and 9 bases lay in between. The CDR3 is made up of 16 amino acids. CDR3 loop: CASSQDTGRSGNTIYF. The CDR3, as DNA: TGCGCCAGCAGCCAAGACACAGGGCGCTCTGGAAACACCATATATTTT.

CDR3 nucleotide sequence: TGTGCCAGCAGTCTATACCGAGGTGAAAAACTGTTTTTT. Amino acid sequence: CASSLYRGEKLFF. The chain has TRBV14 and TRBJ1-4; no firm D call. Trimming cost V 6 bases and J 7 bases, with 12 bases left between them. The CDR3 is made up of 13 amino acids. The V gene's germline CDR1 is SGHDN and CDR2 FVKESK.

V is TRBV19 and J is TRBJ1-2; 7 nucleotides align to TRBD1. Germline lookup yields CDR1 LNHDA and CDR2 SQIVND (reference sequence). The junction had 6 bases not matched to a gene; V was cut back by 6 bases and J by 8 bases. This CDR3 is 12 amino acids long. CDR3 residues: CASRNRGGGYTF. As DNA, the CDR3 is TGTGCCAGTAGGAACAGGGGCGGGGGCTACACCTTC. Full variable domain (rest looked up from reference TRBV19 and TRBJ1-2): DGGITQSPKYLFRKEGQNVTLSCEQNLNHDAMYWYRQDPGQGLRLIYYSQIVNDFQKGDIAEGYSVSREKKESFPLTVTSAQKNPTAFYLCASRNRGGGYTFGSGTRLTVV.

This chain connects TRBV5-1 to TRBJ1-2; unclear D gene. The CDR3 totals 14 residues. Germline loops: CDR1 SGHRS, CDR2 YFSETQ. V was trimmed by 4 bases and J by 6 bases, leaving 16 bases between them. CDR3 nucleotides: TGCGCCAGCAGCCAGGTATACGGTCCCGATGGCTACACCTTC. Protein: CASSQVYGPDGYTF.

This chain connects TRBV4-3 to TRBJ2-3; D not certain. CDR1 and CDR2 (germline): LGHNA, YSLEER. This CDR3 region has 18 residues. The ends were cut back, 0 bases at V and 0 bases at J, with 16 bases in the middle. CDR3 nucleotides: TGCGCCAGCAGCCAAGAGCCCTCCTTCCAGACTAGCACAGATACGCAGTATTTT. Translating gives CASSQEPSFQTSTDTQYF.

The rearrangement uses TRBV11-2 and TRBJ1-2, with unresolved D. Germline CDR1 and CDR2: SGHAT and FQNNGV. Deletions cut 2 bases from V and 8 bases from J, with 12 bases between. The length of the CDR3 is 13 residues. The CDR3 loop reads CASSLTSRWGYTF. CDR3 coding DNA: TGTGCCAGCAGCTTAACATCCCGCTGGGGCTACACCTTC.

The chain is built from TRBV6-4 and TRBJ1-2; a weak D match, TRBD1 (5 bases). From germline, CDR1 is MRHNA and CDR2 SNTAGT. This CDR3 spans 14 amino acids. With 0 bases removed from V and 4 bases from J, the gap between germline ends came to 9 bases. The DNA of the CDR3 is TGTGCCAGCAGTGACTCGGGAGGGGTCTATGGCTACACCTTC. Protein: CASSDSGGVYGYTF.

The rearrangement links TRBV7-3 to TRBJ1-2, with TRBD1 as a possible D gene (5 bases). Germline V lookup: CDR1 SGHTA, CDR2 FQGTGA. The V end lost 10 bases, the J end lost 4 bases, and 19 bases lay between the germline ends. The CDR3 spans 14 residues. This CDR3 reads CATTKGREAYGYTF. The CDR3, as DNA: TGTGCCACCACAAAGGGCAGGGAGGCCTATGGCTACACCTTC.

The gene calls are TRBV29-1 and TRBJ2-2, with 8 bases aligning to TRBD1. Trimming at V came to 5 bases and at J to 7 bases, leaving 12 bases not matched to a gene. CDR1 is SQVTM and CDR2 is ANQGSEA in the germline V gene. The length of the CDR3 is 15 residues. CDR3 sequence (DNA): TGCAGCGTTCACGAAACCGGGACAGGTTTCGGGGAGCTGTTTTTT. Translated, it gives CSVHETGTGFGELFF.

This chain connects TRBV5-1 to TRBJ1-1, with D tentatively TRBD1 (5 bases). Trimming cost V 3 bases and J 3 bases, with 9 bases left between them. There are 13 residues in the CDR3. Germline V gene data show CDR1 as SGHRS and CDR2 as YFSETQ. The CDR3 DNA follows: TGCGCCAGCAGCTCCTGGGGGGACACTGAAGCTTTCTTT. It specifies CASSSWGDTEAFF. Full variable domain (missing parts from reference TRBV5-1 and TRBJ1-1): KAGVTQTPRYLIKTRGQQVTLSCSPISGHRSVSWYQQTPGQGLQFLFEYFSETQRNKGNFPGRFSGRQFSNSRSEMNVSTLELGDSALYLCASSSWGDTEAFFGQGTRLTVV.

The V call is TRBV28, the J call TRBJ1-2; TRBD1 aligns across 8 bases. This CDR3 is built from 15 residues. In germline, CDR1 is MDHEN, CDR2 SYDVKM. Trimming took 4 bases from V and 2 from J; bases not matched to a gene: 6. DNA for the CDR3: TGTGCCAGCAGTTCCGGACAGGGTATCAACTATGGCTACACCTTC. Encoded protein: CASSSGQGINYGYTF.

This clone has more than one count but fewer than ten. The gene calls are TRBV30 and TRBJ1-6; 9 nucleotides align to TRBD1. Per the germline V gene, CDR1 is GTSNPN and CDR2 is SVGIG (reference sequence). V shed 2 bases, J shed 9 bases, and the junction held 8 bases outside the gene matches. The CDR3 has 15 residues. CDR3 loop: CAWSLLGQGSSPLHF. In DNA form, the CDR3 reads TGTGCCTGGAGTCTATTGGGACAGGGCAGTTCACCCCTCCACTTT.

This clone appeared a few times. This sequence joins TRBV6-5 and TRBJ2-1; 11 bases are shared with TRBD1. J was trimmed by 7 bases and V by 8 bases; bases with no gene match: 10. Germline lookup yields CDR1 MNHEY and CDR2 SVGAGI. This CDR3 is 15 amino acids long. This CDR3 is CASGTRDRGINEQFF. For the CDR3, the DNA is TGTGCCAGCGGTACCCGGGACAGGGGGATAAATGAGCAGTTCTTC.